The rows below give T cell receptor beta chains drawn from one sample of a study of cytomegalovirus exposure and HLA in healthy donors. Some clones are missing from TCRdb's copy, which holds only in-frame ones; the method was immunoSEQ multiplex PCR. Here the sample spans fewer than 200,000 clones, under 90% being singletons. The material sequenced was PBMCs. All receptors derive from a male donor in good health and CMV-seronegative. Each CDR3 is given with its conserved first and last residue. A D gene is named only where the DNA matches it firmly. Rows give clone size only sometimes, using once, few, many, or a class for an expanded clone.

abundance | j_gene | v_gene | d_gene | len | CDR3nt | CDR3aa
. | TRBJ2-3 | TRBV19 | . | 13 | TGTGCCAGCGACCAGGGGAAAACAGATACGCAGTATTTT | CASDQGKTDTQYF
. | TRBJ2-7 | TRBV5-6 | . | 14 | TGTGCCAGCAGGGCACAGGGAGACCCCTACGAGCAGTACTTC | CASRAQGDPYEQYF
. | TRBJ1-2 | TRBV4-3 | . | 13 | TGCGCCAGCAGCCAAGATCCAAACTATGGCTACACCTTC | CASSQDPNYGYTF
. | TRBJ2-7 | TRBV21-1 | . | 17 | TGTGCCAGCAGCAAAGTAAAGCGTTGGACAGATTCCTACGAGCAGTACTTC | CASSKVKRWTDSYEQYF
. | TRBJ1-2 | TRBV9 | . | 15 | TGTGCCAGCAGCGGGCCAAGACAGATTAACTATGGCTACACCTTC | CASSGPRQINYGYTF
. | TRBJ2-1 | TRBV6-5 | TRBD2 | 15 | TGTGCCAGCAGTTACGTGGCGGGGGGGCCGGGTGAGCAGTTCTTC | CASSYVAGGPGEQFF
. | TRBJ1-2 | TRBV27 | . | 13 | TGTGCCAGCAGTCCAACCCCGGGCTATGGCTACACCTTC | CASSPTPGYGYTF
. | TRBJ2-1 | TRBV7-9 | TRBD1 | 16 | TGTTCCAGCAGCGAACTCCAGGGACAGGGGGCCTATGAGCAGTTCTTC | CSSSELQGQGAYEQFF
. | TRBJ2-4 | TRBV28 | TRBD2 | 15 | TGTGCCAGCAGTCCCACCATTACTAGCGGGGACATTCAGTACTTC | CASSPTITSGDIQYF
. | TRBJ2-1 | TRBV19 | . | 15 | TGTGCCAGTAGTGAGAGACACCACTCCTACAATGAGCAGTTCTTC | CASSERHHSYNEQFF
. | TRBJ2-7 | TRBV27 | TRBD2 | 14 | TGTGCCAGCAGTCCGGGACTAGCGGGAGGGGAGCAGTACTTC | CASSPGLAGGEQYF
. | TRBJ1-3 | TRBV7-2 | TRBD1 | 14 | TGTGCCAGCAGCTACCAGGGGGCTGGAAACACCATATATTTT | CASSYQGAGNTIYF
few | TRBJ2-1 | TRBV7-9 | TRBD2 | 16 | TGTGCCAGCAGCGTGAGCGGGGGCTCCAGCTCCAATGAGCAGTTCTTC | CASSVSGGSSSNEQFF
. | TRBJ1-1 | TRBV2 | TRBD1 | 13 | TGTGCCAGCATGGGACAGGGGAACACTGAAGCTTTCTTT | CASMGQGNTEAFF